Sequencing of this TCR beta chain was carried out in a study of regulatory T cells in long-lasting Graves disease. This clonotype was picked up many times. The CDR3 consists of 11 residues. Between the trimmed V and J ends, which lost 8 bases and 11 bases, there was a span of 15 bases. Germline loops: CDR1 SGHAT, CDR2 FQNNGV. Building of the TCR beta libraries involved iRepertoire HTBI primers and Arm-PCR of CDR3 regions. From the multiplex PCR reads, TCRdb called clonotypes with MiXCR, one entry per CDR3 protein. The sample lists hundreds of thousands of distinct CDR3 sequences, 15% to 20% occurring once. The time point: newly diagnosed GD, antithyroid drugs for less than 3 months. Isolated PBMC RNA provided the starting material for the TCR library. The same specimen was also included in a second study, on T cells in Graves' hyperthyroidism and ophthalmopathy.

The TCR was taken from a woman aged 35-65 years with Graves disease. This sequence joins TRBV11-2 and TRBJ1-1; D is perhaps TRBD1 (6 bases). The source material was peripheral blood mononuclear cells (PBMCs), sampled at new diagnosis, from a patient treated with antithyroid drugs. DNA for the CDR3: TGTGCCAGCCGAGGGGGGGTAGGGGCTTTCTTT. Translated, it gives CASRGGVGAFF.